A selection of T cell receptor beta chains follows, all from one sample in a study of T cell changes during pregnancy in multiple sclerosis. The repertoire was sequenced with immunoSEQ multiplex PCR; TCRdb's copy has only in-frame clones and lacks some. This sample has about 40,000 clones; about 90% occur once, and the top ten carry less than 0.9%. The source material was CD4+ T cells from peripheral blood mononuclear cells, sampled before pregnancy. The receptors here all came from a female donor with multiple sclerosis, enrolled in a pregnancy study. Both conserved end residues are part of each CDR3. The order of the fields is J gene, V gene, D gene, clone size, CDR3 protein, CDR3 DNA. A D gene is named only where the DNA matches it firmly. The size of a clone is reported for some rows only, either as once, few or many, or as a class for expanded clones.

J gene: TRBJ1-6; V gene: TRBV5-1; D gene: NA; clone size: NA; CDR3 protein: CASSSAGGLNSPLHF; CDR3 DNA: TGCGCCAGCAGCTCCGCCGGGGGGCTTAATTCACCCCTCCACTTT
J gene: TRBJ2-7; V gene: TRBV7-2; D gene: TRBD2; clone size: NA; CDR3 protein: CASSFWPSGMEQYF; CDR3 DNA: TGTGCCAGCAGCTTCTGGCCTAGCGGGATGGAGCAGTACTTC
J gene: TRBJ2-7; V gene: TRBV4-1; D gene: TRBD2; clone size: NA; CDR3 protein: CASSPRLAGTYEQYF; CDR3 DNA: TGCGCCAGCAGCCCCCGACTAGCGGGGACCTACGAGCAGTACTTC
J gene: TRBJ2-5; V gene: TRBV6-5; D gene: TRBD2; clone size: NA; CDR3 protein: CASRAGGETQYF; CDR3 DNA: TGTGCCAGCAGGGCGGGAGGCGAGACCCAGTACTTC
J gene: TRBJ2-7; V gene: TRBV2; D gene: NA; clone size: few; CDR3 protein: CASRVSRVRYEQYF; CDR3 DNA: TGTGCCAGCAGGGTTTCCCGGGTCCGCTACGAGCAGTACTTC
J gene: TRBJ1-1; V gene: TRBV29-1; D gene: NA; clone size: NA; CDR3 protein: CSVVIGNTEAFF; CDR3 DNA: TGCAGCGTTGTAATCGGGAACACTGAAGCTTTCTTT
J gene: TRBJ2-1; V gene: TRBV2; D gene: TRBD2; clone size: NA; CDR3 protein: CASRGLAGGPAPNNEQFF; CDR3 DNA: TGTGCCAGCAGGGGACTAGCGGGAGGGCCGGCGCCAAACAATGAGCAGTTCTTC
J gene: TRBJ1-6; V gene: TRBV7-9; D gene: NA; clone size: NA; CDR3 protein: CASSLAAGPINSPLHF; CDR3 DNA: TGTGCCAGCAGCTTAGCTGCTGGGCCGATTAATTCACCCCTCCACTTT
J gene: TRBJ2-5; V gene: TRBV4-2; D gene: TRBD2; clone size: once; CDR3 protein: CASSQDPGLAGEGETQYF; CDR3 DNA: TGTGCCAGCAGCCAAGACCCCGGGCTAGCGGGAGAGGGGGAGACCCAGTACTTC
J gene: TRBJ2-2; V gene: TRBV19; D gene: TRBD1; clone size: NA; CDR3 protein: CASSQGQVGELFF; CDR3 DNA: TGTGCCAGTAGCCAAGGACAGGTCGGGGAGCTGTTTTTT
J gene: TRBJ1-5; V gene: TRBV28; D gene: NA; clone size: NA; CDR3 protein: CASREYRDYQPQHF; CDR3 DNA: TGTGCCAGCAGAGAATACAGGGATTATCAGCCCCAGCATTTT
J gene: TRBJ2-1; V gene: TRBV5-1; D gene: NA; clone size: NA; CDR3 protein: CASTQLGQSSNEQFF; CDR3 DNA: TGCGCCAGCACCCAACTAGGCCAGAGTTCTAATGAGCAGTTCTTC
J gene: TRBJ2-1; V gene: TRBV7-3; D gene: TRBD1; clone size: NA; CDR3 protein: CASSSNKGTGEQFF; CDR3 DNA: TGTGCCAGCAGCTCCAATAAAGGGACAGGAGAGCAGTTCTTC
J gene: TRBJ1-1; V gene: TRBV7-3; D gene: TRBD1; clone size: NA; CDR3 protein: CASSLQGARTEAFF; CDR3 DNA: TGTGCCAGCAGCTTACAGGGGGCTAGGACTGAAGCTTTCTTT
J gene: TRBJ1-2; V gene: TRBV28; D gene: NA; clone size: NA; CDR3 protein: CASSFGQLNYGYTF; CDR3 DNA: TGTGCCAGCAGTTTTGGACAGCTGAACTATGGCTACACCTTC
J gene: TRBJ2-7; V gene: TRBV7-2; D gene: TRBD1; clone size: once; CDR3 protein: CASRQGVYEQYF; CDR3 DNA: TGTGCCAGCCGACAGGGTGTATACGAGCAGTACTTC
J gene: TRBJ1-5; V gene: TRBV27; D gene: TRBD1; clone size: NA; CDR3 protein: CASSTLKPTGANQPQHF; CDR3 DNA: TGTGCCAGCTCTACTCTAAAACCTACAGGGGCCAATCAGCCCCAGCATTTT
J gene: TRBJ2-3; V gene: TRBV7-2; D gene: NA; clone size: NA; CDR3 protein: CASSLNRADTQYF; CDR3 DNA: TGTGCCAGCAGCTTAAATCGCGCAGATACGCAGTATTTT
J gene: TRBJ2-5; V gene: TRBV9; D gene: TRBD2; clone size: NA; CDR3 protein: CASSVGTSGSKTQYF; CDR3 DNA: TGTGCCAGCAGCGTGGGGACTAGCGGGAGTAAGACCCAGTACTTC
J gene: TRBJ1-5; V gene: TRBV7-8; D gene: NA; clone size: NA; CDR3 protein: CASSSPSGVLNQPQHF; CDR3 DNA: TGTGCCAGCAGCTCACCTAGTGGAGTTCTCAATCAGCCCCAGCATTTT
J gene: TRBJ1-2; V gene: TRBV10-3; D gene: TRBD1; clone size: NA; CDR3 protein: CAISESDKPDRGMQGYTF; CDR3 DNA: TGTGCCATCAGTGAGTCCGACAAACCGGACAGGGGGATGCAAGGCTACACCTTC
J gene: TRBJ1-5; V gene: TRBV28; D gene: NA; clone size: NA; CDR3 protein: CASSPTGGSQPQHF; CDR3 DNA: TGTGCCAGCAGCCCCACAGGAGGGAGTCAGCCCCAGCATTTT
J gene: TRBJ2-7; V gene: TRBV4-1; D gene: TRBD2; clone size: NA; CDR3 protein: CASSHLAGIYEQYF; CDR3 DNA: TGCGCCAGCAGCCATCTAGCGGGAATCTACGAGCAGTACTTC
J gene: TRBJ2-5; V gene: TRBV7-6; D gene: NA; clone size: NA; CDR3 protein: CASSLARTAQETQYF; CDR3 DNA: TGTGCCAGCAGCTTAGCCCGGACAGCTCAAGAGACCCAGTACTTC
J gene: TRBJ2-1; V gene: TRBV6-5; D gene: TRBD2; clone size: NA; CDR3 protein: CASSYSTSGRVNEQFF; CDR3 DNA: TGTGCCAGCAGTTACTCGACTAGCGGGAGGGTAAATGAGCAGTTCTTC
J gene: TRBJ2-1; V gene: TRBV29-1; D gene: TRBD2; clone size: NA; CDR3 protein: CSGGLGNNEQFF; CDR3 DNA: TGCAGCGGGGGACTAGGGAACAATGAGCAGTTCTTC
J gene: TRBJ2-2; V gene: TRBV6-5; D gene: TRBD1; clone size: NA; CDR3 protein: CASSSTGGNTGELFF; CDR3 DNA: TGTGCCAGCAGTTCGACAGGGGGCAACACCGGGGAGCTGTTTTTT
J gene: TRBJ2-1; V gene: TRBV29-1; D gene: TRBD1; clone size: NA; CDR3 protein: CSVSYRGRVYNEQFF; CDR3 DNA: TGCAGCGTTTCCTACAGGGGGCGCGTCTACAATGAGCAGTTCTTC
J gene: TRBJ2-2; V gene: TRBV11-2; D gene: TRBD2; clone size: NA; CDR3 protein: CASSFGLAGASGELFF; CDR3 DNA: TGTGCCAGCAGCTTCGGACTAGCGGGAGCGTCCGGGGAGCTGTTTTTT
J gene: TRBJ1-2; V gene: TRBV5-4; D gene: TRBD1; clone size: once; CDR3 protein: CASSPDRANYGYTF; CDR3 DNA: TGTGCCAGCAGCCCCGACAGGGCTAACTATGGCTACACCTTC
J gene: TRBJ2-7; V gene: TRBV2; D gene: NA; clone size: NA; CDR3 protein: CASSGGREPHEQYF; CDR3 DNA: TGTGCCAGCAGTGGGGGGCGGGAGCCCCACGAGCAGTACTTC
J gene: TRBJ2-2; V gene: TRBV5-1; D gene: NA; clone size: NA; CDR3 protein: CASSSSGQTGELFF; CDR3 DNA: TGCGCCAGCAGCTCTTCGGGTCAGACCGGGGAGCTGTTTTTT
J gene: TRBJ2-1; V gene: TRBV7-8; D gene: NA; clone size: NA; CDR3 protein: CASSLGLVSSYNEQFF; CDR3 DNA: TGTGCCAGCAGCTTAGGATTAGTAAGTTCCTACAATGAGCAGTTCTTC
J gene: TRBJ2-3; V gene: TRBV7-6; D gene: TRBD2; clone size: NA; CDR3 protein: CASSPRLLAGDTDTQYF; CDR3 DNA: TGTGCCAGCAGCCCTCGGTTATTAGCGGGAGACACAGATACGCAGTATTTT
J gene: TRBJ2-5; V gene: TRBV28; D gene: TRBD1; clone size: NA; CDR3 protein: CASHGTGRETQYF; CDR3 DNA: TGTGCCAGCCACGGGACAGGTCGGGAGACCCAGTACTTC
J gene: TRBJ2-3; V gene: TRBV9; D gene: TRBD2; clone size: NA; CDR3 protein: CASSPEAGATDTQYF; CDR3 DNA: TGTGCCAGCAGCCCCGAAGCGGGAGCAACAGATACGCAGTATTTT
J gene: TRBJ1-4; V gene: TRBV5-4; D gene: TRBD1; clone size: NA; CDR3 protein: CASSLGGTANEKLFF; CDR3 DNA: TGTGCCAGCAGCTTGGGTGGGACAGCGAATGAAAAACTGTTTTTT
J gene: TRBJ2-7; V gene: TRBV19; D gene: TRBD1; clone size: NA; CDR3 protein: CASSSPGQGAEQYF; CDR3 DNA: TGTGCCAGTAGTAGTCCGGGACAGGGGGCCGAGCAGTACTTC
J gene: TRBJ1-3; V gene: TRBV21-1; D gene: NA; clone size: NA; CDR3 protein: CASRETGPRSGNTIYF; CDR3 DNA: TGTGCCAGCAGAGAGACAGGGCCCCGCTCTGGAAACACCATATATTTT
J gene: TRBJ2-7; V gene: TRBV2; D gene: NA; clone size: NA; CDR3 protein: CASSRYGVGEQYF; CDR3 DNA: TGTGCCAGCAGTCGTTACGGGGTTGGCGAGCAGTACTTC
J gene: TRBJ1-2; V gene: TRBV6-6; D gene: NA; clone size: NA; CDR3 protein: CASSYVSGGYGYTF; CDR3 DNA: TGTGCCAGCAGTTATGTCTCGGGGGGGTATGGCTACACCTTC
J gene: TRBJ1-3; V gene: TRBV19; D gene: NA; clone size: NA; CDR3 protein: CASDRTSGNTIYF; CDR3 DNA: TGTGCCAGTGACAGGACCTCTGGAAACACCATATATTTT
J gene: TRBJ1-2; V gene: TRBV6-5; D gene: TRBD1; clone size: NA; CDR3 protein: CASSYQTGTAYRGYTF; CDR3 DNA: TGTGCCAGCAGTTACCAGACCGGGACAGCCTATCGTGGCTACACCTTC
J gene: TRBJ1-1; V gene: TRBV9; D gene: TRBD1; clone size: once; CDR3 protein: CASSSQSIRDSLKGEAFF; CDR3 DNA: TGTGCCAGCAGCTCGCAAAGCATCCGGGACAGCCTGAAGGGTGAAGCTTTCTTT
J gene: TRBJ1-2; V gene: TRBV11-2; D gene: NA; clone size: NA; CDR3 protein: CASSPPWRQANYGYTF; CDR3 DNA: TGTGCCAGCAGCCCCCCCTGGAGACAGGCAAACTATGGCTACACCTTC
J gene: TRBJ2-1; V gene: TRBV15; D gene: NA; clone size: NA; CDR3 protein: CATSSHTGVYNEQFF; CDR3 DNA: TGTGCCACCAGCAGCCACACGGGGGTCTACAATGAGCAGTTCTTC
J gene: TRBJ1-2; V gene: TRBV7-2; D gene: TRBD1; clone size: NA; CDR3 protein: CASSSFNPTGTGRNYGYTF; CDR3 DNA: TGTGCCAGCAGCTCCTTTAACCCTACCGGGACAGGGCGTAACTATGGCTACACCTTC